These 15 T cell receptor beta chains share one sample of origin, sequenced in a study of regulatory T cells in long-lasting Graves disease. Time point given: newly diagnosed GD, antithyroid drugs for less than 3 months. RNA isolated from PBMCs was used to make the TCR library. CDR3-region Arm-PCR and iRepertoire HTBI primers produced the TCR beta libraries. One entry per CDR3 protein, called by TCRdb with MiXCR from the multiplex PCR reads. The table has about 430,000 distinct CDR3 sequences, about 15% seen once; the top ten hold 7.8%. This sample also belongs to another study, concerning T cells in Graves' hyperthyroidism and ophthalmopathy.

Material: peripheral blood mononuclear cells (PBMCs), obtained at new diagnosis, from a patient treated with antithyroid drugs. These receptors originate from a woman aged 35 to 49 with Graves disease.

The chain recombines TRBV20-1 with TRBJ2-3, with TRBD2 identical over 12 bases. V gave up 0 bases and J gave up 1 base; unmatched junction bases: 5. The CDR3 is 17 amino acids. From germline, CDR1 is DFQATT and CDR2 SNEGSKA (reference sequence). Written as DNA, the CDR3 is TGCAGTGCTAGAGATTGGCTAGCGGGAGGGGGCACAGATACGCAGTATTTT. Protein product: CSARDWLAGGGTDTQYF.

In the case of this clonotype: With only one base between it and a far larger clone, this is likely a read error. The conserved final phenylalanine or tryptophan is absent from the CDR3, which likely points to a read error. The rearrangement joins TRBV11-3 to TRBJ1-2; D is ambiguous. The ends were cut back, 5 bases at V and 8 bases at J, with 18 bases in the middle. This CDR3 spans 14 amino acids. Germline V lookup: CDR1 SGHNT, CDR2 YENEEA. The chain's CDR3 is CASSTSGGLVGYTL. CDR3 bases: TGTGCCAGCAGCACCTCGGGAGGCTTGGTGGGCTACACCTTG.

At least ten counts were recorded for this clonotype. This chain uses TRBV12-3 or TRBV12-4 with TRBJ2-1; D may be TRBD1 or TRBD2 (5 bases each). The CDR3 has 13 amino acids. Between the trimmed V and J ends, which lost 5 bases and 5 bases, there was a span of 10 bases. This CDR3 is CASSPVGDNEQFF. The CDR3, as DNA: TGTGCCAGCAGTCCGGTGGGGGACAATGAGCAGTTCTTC.

V and J are TRBV14 and TRBJ1-2, with D unresolved. V was cut by 4 bases and J by 1 base, with 22 bases left in between. Germline V gene lookup returns CDR1 SGHDN and CDR2 FVKESK. This CDR3 has 18 amino acids. In DNA, the CDR3 is TGTGCCAGCAGCCGAAATTTGTTGGGGTACACTCTTAACTATGGCTACACCTTC. It encodes CASSRNLLGYTLNYGYTF.

In this sample, this clonotype turned up many times. The J gene is TRBJ2-3, the V gene TRBV28, with D perhaps TRBD1 (6 bases). CDR3 length: 13 residues. The V end lost 2 bases, the J end lost 7 bases, and 10 bases lay between the germline ends. Germline loops: CDR1 MDHEN, CDR2 SYDVKM. CDR3 in amino acids: CASSLRGSYTQYF. The DNA of the CDR3 is TGTGCCAGCAGTTTAAGGGGGAGTTATACGCAGTATTTT.

This chain joins TRBV5-1 and TRBJ2-1, with D tentatively TRBD2 (6 bases). The CDR3 totals 16 residues. Germline values: CDR1 SGHRS, CDR2 YFSETQ. Trimming took off 5 bases at V and 3 bases at J, with 18 bases between the two ends. Here the CDR3 reads CASRPLASEVYNEQFF. The CDR3 DNA follows: TGCGCCAGCAGACCCCTAGCGTCGGAGGTCTACAATGAGCAGTTCTTC.

The sample holds many counts of this clonotype. This chain links TRBV30 with TRBJ1-6, with D uncertain. Germline V lookup: CDR1 GTSNPN, CDR2 SVGIG (reference sequence). The V end lost 1 base, the J end lost 13 bases, and 17 bases lay between the germline ends. This CDR3 region has 14 residues. In DNA form, the CDR3 reads TGTGCCTGGAGTGCGAGACTTCCTCGGTCTCCCCTCCACTTT. This sequence encodes CAWSARLPRSPLHF.

The DNA of the CDR3 is TGTGCCAGCAGCGGTACCGGGACAGGGGTTATCAACACTGAAGCTTTCTTT. It is translated as CASSGTGTGVINTEAFF. This rearrangement joins TRBV9 to TRBJ1-1; the match to TRBD1 covers 10 bases. This CDR3 is 17 amino acids long. Germline trimming cut 3 bases from V and 2 bases from J; bases unmatched to any gene: 10. Germline CDR1 and CDR2: SGDLS and YYNGEE.

The table lists this clonotype with a few counts. The rearrangement uses TRBV5-6 and TRBJ1-3; a weak D match, TRBD1 (5 bases). The CDR3 extends over 16 amino acids. CDR1 and CDR2 (germline): SGHDT, YYEEEE. Deletions cut 4 bases from V and 1 base from J, with 15 bases between. The CDR3 nucleotides read TGTGCCAGCAGCACACCGGGACGAAGTTCTGGAAACACCATATATTTT. Translating gives CASSTPGRSSGNTIYF.

The V and J genes are TRBV7-8 and TRBJ2-7, with D possibly being TRBD2 (7 bases). Germline V gives CDR1 SGHVS, CDR2 FQNEAQ. Trimming stripped 4 bases from V and 4 bases from J, with 20 bases between. The CDR3 consists of 16 residues. The DNA for the CDR3 is TGTGCCAGCAGCTCTAGGAGGGCCAAGGGGGGGTACGAGCAGTACTTC. Translation: CASSSRRAKGGYEQYF.

This clonotype was observed at least ten times. The chain has TRBV27 and TRBJ2-1; D is perhaps TRBD2 (6 bases). Trimming shortened V by 6 bases and J by 4 bases, and 13 bases separated the two germline ends. Germline CDR1 MNHEY, CDR2 SMNVEV (reference sequence). The CDR3 is made up of 14 amino acids. The CDR3 spells CASSQVAAYNEQFF. CDR3 coding DNA: TGTGCCAGCAGCCAGGTAGCGGCTTACAATGAGCAGTTCTTC.

About this clonotype: It may be a read error: a sequence one base away is much more abundant. J is TRBJ2-3 and V is TRBV5-1; 7 bases fit TRBD1. The germline gives CDR1 SGHRS, CDR2 YFSETQ. This CDR3 is built from 22 residues. J gave up 0 bases and V 4 bases, and 26 bases lay outside the gene matches. Here the CDR3 reads CASSLPPDRALPRDSSTDTQYF. The CDR3 DNA follows: TGCGCCAGCAGCCTTCCCCCCGACAGGGCCCTCCCTCGAGACTCTAGCACAGATACGCAGTATTTT.

This clonotype was seen more than once but under ten times. This chain joins TRBV5-1 and TRBJ1-4; 7 bases line up with TRBD1. V gave up 4 bases and J gave up 4 bases; unmatched junction bases: 7. The germline V gene has CDR1 SGHRS and CDR2 YFSETQ. The CDR3 is 15 residues long. The DNA of the CDR3 is TGCGCCAGCAGCAGGGACAGTGGAGGTAATGAAAAACTGTTTTTT. It specifies CASSRDSGGNEKLFF.

As concerns this clonotype: The germline gene is not matched at one end of the junction; a read error may be the cause. This chain joins TRBV12-3 or TRBV12-4 and TRBJ2-3, with a tentative D call TRBD1 (5 bases). The length of the CDR3 is 13 residues. CDR3 protein: CASSLHSTGTQYF. The CDR3, as DNA: TGTGCCAGCAGTCTCCATAGCACAGGTACGCAGTATTTT.

The CDR3 DNA reads as TGTGCCAGCAGCTTTACCGGGACAGCTACGGAGGACACAGATACGCAGTATTTT. It translates to CASSFTGTATEDTDTQYF. The V and J genes are TRBV7-9 and TRBJ2-3, with TRBD1 matching 7 bases. V gave up 3 bases and J gave up 2 bases; unmatched junction bases: 14. This CDR3 contains 18 residues. Germline CDR1 SEHNR, CDR2 FQNEAQ (reference sequence).